This paragraph reports one T cell receptor beta chain. This clonotype was counted between two and nine times. Its antigen is unknown. No base-level quality is on record; no much larger clone is a single base apart. The record originates from a study of T cell repertoires in cytomegalovirus infection (dated by TCRdb to the late 2010s). Turning to the overall study: Donor HLA type was relevant to the analysis, because carriage of CMV infection together with the matching HLA type was indicated by public TCR beta signatures. Paper-wide results and their limitations: The ex vivo response was dominated by HLA-C-restricted CMV-specific TCR beta clonotypes, and the single most frequent clonotype in two of eight donors was supplied by these HLA-C-restricted clonotypes. In both this cohort and an independent roughly 330-donor cohort, the cumulative frequency of public TCR beta family members distinguished carriers of CMV infection plus the relevant HLA type.

Trimming at the junction amounts to 2 bases on V and 0 bases on J, and the germline ends lie 8 bases apart. From the cysteine up to the phenylalanine, the CDR3 has a length of 15 residues. Here the CDR3 DNA is all that survives: 45 bases in frame from base 1. The run used an Illumina HiSeq 1500. TCRdb handled the public reads itself, with Q25 trimming in fastp and clone calling in MiXCR, and kept productive beta chains. Rows with one shared CDR3 protein collapse into an entry with the most common genes and DNA. The sample includes hundreds of thousands of distinct CDR3 sequences, with 20% to 25% observed a single time. The ten largest make up 6.5% to 10% of the sample.

The material sequenced was CD8+ T cells from PBMCs. This clonotype was obtained from a human donor in good health (CMV status not recorded). Some clones in this sample may be carry-over from other donors' samples. The rearrangement combines TRBV23-1 with TRBJ2-4; D gene: possibly TRBD1, on 6 matching bases. TRBV23-1 is noted as an ORF with a role that remains uncertain. The CDR3 loop reads CASSQGQLAKNIQYF. The DNA is as follows: TGCGCCAGCAGTCAAGGACAGCTAGCCAAAAACATTCAGTACTTC.